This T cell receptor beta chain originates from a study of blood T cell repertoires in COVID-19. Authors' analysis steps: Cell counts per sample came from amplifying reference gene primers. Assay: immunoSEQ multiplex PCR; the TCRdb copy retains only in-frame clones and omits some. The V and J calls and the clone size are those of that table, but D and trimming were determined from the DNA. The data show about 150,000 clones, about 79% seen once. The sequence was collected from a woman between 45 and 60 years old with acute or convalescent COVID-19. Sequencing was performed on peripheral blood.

The CDR3 sequence: CASSHDKGHYNSPLHF. Here the CDR3 DNA reads TGTGCCAGCAGCCACGACAAGGGACACTATAATTCACCCCTCCACTTT. The J gene is TRBJ1-6, the V gene TRBV14; perhaps TRBD1 as D (6 bases). From germline, CDR1 is SGHDN and CDR2 FVKESK. V lost 3 bases, J lost 3 bases, and 12 bases lay in between. The CDR3 contains 16 residues. Full variable domain (remainder filled in from reference TRBV14 and TRBJ1-6): EAGVTQFPSHSVIEKGQTVTLRCDPISGHDNLYWYRRVMGKEIKFLLHFVKESKQDESGMPNNRFLAERTGGTYSTLKVQPAELEDSGVYFCASSHDKGHYNSPLHFGNGTRLTVT.